This T cell receptor (beta chain) was retrieved from a study of blood T cell repertoires in COVID-19. Repertoires were generated with immunoSEQ multiplex PCR, while TCRdb's copy carries only in-frame clones and drops some. The profile shows nearly 250,000 clones, 82% of them singletons. Trimming at V came to 10 bases and at J to 6 bases, leaving 8 bases not matched to a gene. The V gene's germline CDR1 is MNHEY and CDR2 SVGAGI. The CDR3 extends over 12 amino acids. Sequencing input: peripheral blood. The rearrangement links TRBV6-5 to TRBJ1-1; 7 bases match TRBD1. This TCR was recovered from a woman of 80 years or more with acute or convalescent COVID-19. CDR3 sequence: CAITDRVAEAFF. The CDR3 DNA sequence: TGTGCCATCACAGACAGGGTGGCTGAAGCTTTCTTT.